These 14 T cell receptor beta chains share one sample of origin, sequenced in a study of blood T cell repertoires in COVID-19. Profiled with immunoSEQ multiplex PCR; TCRdb holds only in-frame clones, not every one. The table has 150,000 to 200,000 clones, approximately 84% seen once. The sequenced sample was peripheral blood. Source of these receptors: a woman older than 75 with COVID-19, enrolled during active disease.

V is TRBV4-1 and J is TRBJ2-3; TRBD2 matches at 9 bases. The CDR3 consists of 18 residues. V gave up 0 bases and J gave up 1 base; unmatched junction bases: 8. The germline V gene has CDR1 MGHRA and CDR2 YSYEKL. The CDR3 loop is CASSQDEWTSVGTDTQYF. CDR3 nucleotide sequence: TGCGCCAGCAGCCAAGATGAGTGGACTAGCGTAGGCACAGATACGCAGTATTTT.

The chain is built from TRBV10-3 and TRBJ2-2, with a possible D match to TRBD2 (5 bases). The CDR3 has 15 residues. Germline CDR1 and CDR2: ENHRY and SYGVKD. The V end was cut by 2 bases, the J end by 1 base, with 8 bases between. CDR3 DNA: TGTGCCATCAGTGAGAAGAGGGTGAACACCGGGGAGCTGTTTTTT. Translation: CAISEKRVNTGELFF.

CDR3 protein: CAWKGVSGGYTF. The CDR3 nucleotides read TGTGCCTGGAAAGGGGTGTCGGGTGGCTACACCTTC. The rearrangement joins TRBV30 to TRBJ1-2, with D maybe TRBD1 (5 bases). CDR1 GTSNPN and CDR2 SVGIG come from the germline V gene (reference sequence). The ends were cut back, 4 bases at V and 7 bases at J, with 13 bases in the middle. This CDR3 comprises 12 residues.

The rearrangement joins TRBV15 to TRBJ2-3; 8 positions match TRBD2. This CDR3 is built from 20 residues. Germline CDR1 reads LNHNV; CDR2 reads YYDKDF (reference sequence). Trimming removed 0 bases from V and 5 bases from J; junction bases left unmatched: 19. For the CDR3, the DNA is TGTGCCACCAGCAGAGATCACTATAAAGGACTAGCATCGTCCCAAGATACGCAGTATTTT. It specifies CATSRDHYKGLASSQDTQYF.

The V and J genes are TRBV6-1 and TRBJ2-7, with 9 nucleotides matching TRBD2. Trimming cost V 0 bases and J 9 bases; bases outside gene matches: 9. Germline assignment: CDR1 MNHNS and CDR2 SASEGT. CDR3 length: 15 amino acids. For the CDR3, the DNA is TGTGCCAGCAGTGAAGCTAGCGGGGGTGCAATTTGGCAGTACTTC. It specifies CASSEASGGAIWQYF.

As to this clone: The same CDR3 also results from other DNA sequences found in this sample. The V gene is TRBV5-5, the J gene TRBJ1-5, with 7 bases that match TRBD1. Germline CDR1 SGHKS, CDR2 YYEKEE (reference sequence). The CDR3 runs to 13 residues. J lost 5 bases, V lost 1 base, and 0 bases had no gene match. The CDR3: CASSLTGDQPQHF. The CDR3 region has the DNA TGTGCCAGCAGCTTGACAGGGGATCAGCCCCAGCATTTT.

The gene calls are TRBV11-3 and TRBJ2-5, with TRBD2 matching over 14 bases. CDR1 SGHNT and CDR2 YENEEA come from the germline V gene. CDR3 length equals 16 residues. V shed 5 bases and J 5 bases; nucleotides not matched to a gene: 7. In DNA, the CDR3 is TGTGCCAGCAGCCCTCCGGGACTAGCGGGAGTGGAGACCCAGTACTTC. It specifies CASSPPGLAGVETQYF.

The CDR3 is CASRKRADYGYTF. As DNA, the CDR3 is TGTGCCAGCAGGAAGAGGGCAGACTATGGCTACACCTTC. The chain employs TRBV28 and TRBJ1-2; D is ambiguous. Germline CDR1 reads MDHEN; CDR2 reads SYDVKM. The CDR3 consists of 13 residues. Trimming took off 6 bases at V and 3 bases at J, with 11 bases between the two ends.

The rearrangement links TRBV6-5 to TRBJ2-2, with a possible D match to TRBD2 (5 bases). CDR1 is MNHEY, CDR2 SVGAGI, per germline. V was shortened by 7 bases and J by 6 bases, with 15 bases between the two germline ends. The CDR3 has 14 residues. CDR3 sequence (DNA): TGTGCCAGCATGAATCCGAGGGAATCCGGGGAGCTGTTTTTT. Protein sequence: CASMNPRESGELFF.

This sequence joins TRBV29-1 and TRBJ1-2; D is unresolved. Between the trimmed V and J ends, which lost 3 bases and 1 base, there was a span of 6 bases. Germline loops: CDR1 SQVTM, CDR2 ANQGSEA. The CDR3 spans 12 residues. The CDR3 region has the DNA TGCAGCGTTGAGTCGGTTAACTATGGCTACACCTTC. Protein sequence: CSVESVNYGYTF. Based on the CDR3 plus reference TRBV29-1 and TRBJ1-2, the full variable domain is SAVISQKPSRDICQRGTSLTIQCQVDSQVTMMFWYRQQPGQSLTLIATANQGSEATYESGFVIDKFPISRPNLTFSTLTVSNMSPEDSSIYLCSVESVNYGYTFGSGTRLTVV.

The chain recombines TRBV10-3 with TRBJ2-3, with 12 positions matching TRBD1. The trim removed 10 bases at V and 4 bases at J, leaving 6 bases unmatched. This CDR3 is built from 14 residues. Germline CDR1 ENHRY, CDR2 SYGVKD. CDR3: CATGGQGASDTQYF. CDR3 nucleotide sequence: TGTGCCACGGGGGGACAGGGGGCGTCAGATACGCAGTATTTT.

V and J are TRBV3-1 (or the pseudogene TRBV3-2) and TRBJ1-5; D is uncertain. This CDR3 spans 13 amino acids. The V gene's germline CDR1 is LGHDT and CDR2 YNNKEL (reference sequence). V was shortened by 2 bases and J by 5 bases, with 7 bases between the two germline ends. The CDR3 sequence: CASSQNFDQPQHF. CDR3 DNA sequence: TGTGCCAGCAGCCAAAATTTCGATCAGCCCCAGCATTTT.

This chain joins TRBV6-5 and TRBJ2-2, with 8 bases fitting TRBD1. V was clipped by 2 bases and J by 6 bases; unmatched bases: 8. Germline V lookup: CDR1 MNHEY, CDR2 SVGAGI. The CDR3 spans 16 residues. The CDR3, as DNA: TGTGCCAGCAGTTACCCAGGGACAGGTCTGCCCGGGGAGCTGTTTTTT. This gives the protein CASSYPGTGLPGELFF.

CDR3 region: CASSITADSGNTIYF. The DNA for the CDR3 is TGTGCCAGTAGCATAACTGCCGACTCTGGAAACACCATATATTTT. V gene TRBV19 combines with J gene TRBJ1-3, with no clear D. In germline, CDR1 is LNHDA, CDR2 SQIVND (reference sequence). The V end was cut by 6 bases, the J end by 0 bases, with 12 bases between. The CDR3 is 15 amino acids.